The 23 T cell receptor beta chains given below trace back to one sample, sequenced in a study of shared clonotypes between healthy human individuals. Sequenced by immunoSEQ multiplex PCR; TCRdb stores in-frame clones only, minus some. Of more than 2 million clones in the sample, about 95% were seen once. Terminally differentiated effector memory CD45RA+ cells were excluded from the naive CD8 cells, which were CD45RO-negative and positively selected for CCR7. Sequencing was performed on naive CD8+ T cells sorted from blood. The receptors come from a man younger than 35 in good health.

Details on this clone: The sample carries other DNA sequences with the same CDR3. The chain recombines TRBV9 with TRBJ2-7; TRBD2 aligns across 8 bases. V was clipped by 2 bases and J by 3 bases; unmatched bases: 4. Germline-derived CDR1 and CDR2 are SGDLS and YYNGEE. The CDR3 totals 14 residues. The CDR3 region is CASSVGLAGYEQYF. In DNA form, the CDR3 reads TGTGCCAGCAGCGTCGGGCTAGCGGGCTACGAGCAGTACTTC.

Only one count was recorded for this clone. J is TRBJ1-1 and V is TRBV7-9, with a possible D match to TRBD1 (5 bases). The V end was cut by 7 bases, the J end by 6 bases, with 12 bases between. This CDR3 is built from 12 residues. Germline V lookup: CDR1 SEHNR, CDR2 FQNEAQ (reference sequence). CDR3 bases: TGTGCCAGCATCGATAGGGGCTCTGAAGCTTTCTTT. As protein: CASIDRGSEAFF.

The chain employs TRBV11-3 and TRBJ2-5; the match to TRBD2 covers 7 bases. Germline V gene sequence: CDR1 SGHNT, CDR2 YENEEA. V lost 11 bases and J lost 1; bases outside the gene matches: 7. The CDR3 extends over 13 amino acids. CDR3 protein: CAGGDCSQETQYF. The CDR3 DNA is TGTGCCGGGGGGGACTGTTCCCAAGAGACCCAGTACTTC.

This clone was seen more than once but under ten times. CDR3: CASSLAQLSTDTQYF. The DNA of the CDR3 is TGTGCCAGCAGCTTGGCACAGCTCAGCACAGATACGCAGTATTTT. V and J are TRBV11-2 and TRBJ2-3; unclear D gene. Germline V lookup: CDR1 SGHAT, CDR2 FQNNGV. The CDR3 covers 15 residues. Deletions cut 3 bases from V and 0 bases from J, with 10 bases between.

As regards this clone: This sample includes further DNA sequences coding for the same CDR3. CDR3 in amino acids: CASSSGSYNEQFF. For the CDR3, the DNA is TGTGCCAGCAGTAGCGGGAGTTATAATGAGCAGTTCTTC. The chain combines TRBV27 with TRBJ2-1, with 8 nucleotides matching TRBD2. CDR1 MNHEY and CDR2 SMNVEV come from the germline V gene (reference sequence). V lost 5 bases to trimming and J lost 7 bases; unmatched junction nucleotides: 4. The CDR3 is 13 residues long.

The chain has TRBV10-2 and TRBJ2-3; a possible D gene is TRBD2 (6 bases). Germline CDR1 is WSHSY and CDR2 is SAAADI. V lost 1 base and J 4 bases, leaving 12 bases between the germline ends. The CDR3 spans 15 residues. The CDR3 sequence: CASSEFASVSDTQYF. The CDR3 DNA reads TGCGCCAGCAGTGAGTTTGCTAGCGTGTCAGATACGCAGTATTTT.

This rearrangement joins TRBV4-1 to TRBJ2-7; D unclear. Germline loops: CDR1 MGHRA, CDR2 YSYEKL. Trimming cost V 0 bases and J 5 bases, with 8 bases left between them. The CDR3 runs 13 residues. CDR3 region: CASSQDRWNEQYF. CDR3 DNA sequence: TGCGCCAGCAGCCAAGACCGGTGGAACGAGCAGTACTTC.

This chain links TRBV19 with TRBJ2-6; the D is unclear. The CDR3 extends over 14 amino acids. CDR1 LNHDA and CDR2 SQIVND come from the germline V gene (reference sequence). Trimming took 7 bases from V and 2 from J, leaving 9 bases between them. CDR3 residues: CASTPYPGANVLTF. The CDR3 DNA reads as TGTGCCAGTACCCCGTATCCTGGGGCCAACGTCCTGACTTTC.

With respect to this clone: Different DNA sequences within this sample yield the same CDR3. The chain has TRBV27 and TRBJ1-1, with TRBD1 as a possible D gene (5 bases). Germline V gene sequence: CDR1 MNHEY, CDR2 SMNVEV (reference sequence). The CDR3 sequence is 14 residues long. The ends were cut back, 3 bases at V and 0 bases at J, with 8 bases in the middle. The CDR3 nucleotides are TGTGCCAGCAGTTTCGGGGGATTGAACACTGAAGCTTTCTTT. Encoded protein: CASSFGGLNTEAFF.

This clone is a singleton in its sample. The rearrangement joins TRBV4-1 to TRBJ1-3, with a weak D call TRBD1 (5 bases). The CDR3 contains 17 residues. V was pared by 1 base and J by 0 bases, with 13 bases between. Germline V gives CDR1 MGHRA, CDR2 YSYEKL. CDR3 DNA: TGCGCCAGCAGCCAAGGGTGGGGGGAGAGCTCTGGAAACACCATATATTTT. Encoded protein: CASSQGWGESSGNTIYF.

The chain couples TRBV2 to TRBJ2-7, with 8 bases lining up with TRBD1. The germline V gene encodes CDR1 SNHLY and CDR2 FYNNEI. The CDR3 runs to 15 residues. V trimming: 6 bases; J trimming: 5 bases; junction bases outside the gene matches: 12. The DNA for the CDR3 is TGTGCCAGCAGCGATGGACAGGGAGAAGGGCACGAGCAGTACTTC. It yields the protein CASSDGQGEGHEQYF.

Concerning this clone: Given a much more abundant clone one base away, this may be a read error. The sample contains more than one DNA sequence encoding this CDR3. J is TRBJ2-7 and V is TRBV7-9; no reliable D call. Germline V gene sequence: CDR1 SEHNR, CDR2 FQNEAQ (reference sequence). This CDR3 is built from 13 residues. V lost 3 bases and J lost 0, with 6 bases in between. CDR3 region: CASSLESSYEQYF. Written as DNA, the CDR3 is TGTGCCAGCAGCTTGGAGAGCTCCTACGAGCAGTACTTC.

The rearrangement uses TRBV7-9 and TRBJ2-7; D gene unclear. Germline V lookup: CDR1 SEHNR, CDR2 FQNEAQ (reference sequence). The CDR3 consists of 14 residues. Trimming stripped 2 bases from V and 6 bases from J, with 14 bases between. As DNA, the CDR3 is TGTGCCAGCAGCTTACTAGGATGGGCCTCCGAGCAGTACTTC. Translated: CASSLLGWASEQYF. The whole variable domain, filled in from reference TRBV7-9 and TRBJ2-7, reads DTGVSQNPRHKITKRGQNVTFRCDPISEHNRLYWYRQTLGQGPEFLTYFQNEAQLEKSRLLSDRFSAERPKGSFSTLEIQRTEQGDSAMYLCASSLLGWASEQYFGPGTRLTVT.

This rearrangement joins TRBV4-1 to TRBJ2-2, with D possibly TRBD1 on 6 matching bases. Trimming cost V 4 bases and J 2 bases, with 14 bases left between them. This CDR3 comprises 16 residues. Germline-derived CDR1 and CDR2 are MGHRA and YSYEKL. The CDR3 nucleotides read TGCGCCAGCAGCCTTCCAGGGACAATTAACACCGGGGAGCTGTTTTTT. Amino acids: CASSLPGTINTGELFF.

With respect to this clone: Other DNA sequences in the sample encode the same CDR3. V usage is TRBV28 and J usage is TRBJ2-7; weak D call: TRBD2 (5 bases). Germline assignment: CDR1 MDHEN and CDR2 SYDVKM. Trimming removed 3 bases at V and 7 bases at J, with 10 bases between. This CDR3 is 12 amino acids long. CDR3 protein: CASSFRGWEQYF. Here the CDR3 DNA reads TGTGCCAGCAGTTTTCGGGGATGGGAGCAGTACTTC. The full variable domain, rest sourced from reference TRBV28 and TRBJ2-7, is DVKVTQSSRYLVKRTGEKVFLECVQDMDHENMFWYRQDPGLGLRLIYFSYDVKMKEKGDIPEGYSVSREKKERFSLILESASTNQTSMYLCASSFRGWEQYFGPGTRLTVT.

Notes on this clone: This sample includes further DNA sequences coding for the same CDR3. This chain joins TRBV4-1 and TRBJ2-3; D is unresolved. Trimming stripped 4 bases from V and 0 bases from J, with 5 bases between. CDR3 length: 13 amino acids. CDR1 and CDR2 from the germline V gene are MGHRA and YSYEKL. The CDR3 sequence: CASSLTSTDTQYF. The DNA for the CDR3 is TGCGCCAGCAGCCTTACTAGCACAGATACGCAGTATTTT.

V is TRBV27 and J is TRBJ2-1, with TRBD1 as a possible D gene (7 bases). V was trimmed by 4 bases and J by 8 bases, leaving 15 bases between them. CDR3 length: 14 residues. Germline CDR1 MNHEY, CDR2 SMNVEV (reference sequence). The CDR3 DNA reads as TGTGCCAGCAGTTACGCCTCAGGGGGGCATGAGCAGTTCTTC. As protein: CASSYASGGHEQFF.

The rearrangement joins TRBV7-9 to TRBJ2-1, with D unclear. V was cut by 3 bases and J by 7 bases, with 7 bases left in between. There are 12 residues in the CDR3. From germline, CDR1 is SEHNR and CDR2 FQNEAQ (reference sequence). The CDR3 DNA reads TGTGCCAGCAGCTTTGGTTGGAATGAGCAGTTCTTC. This encodes CASSFGWNEQFF.

The chain has TRBV19 and TRBJ1-5; D might be TRBD1 (6 bases). Germline CDR1 and CDR2: LNHDA and SQIVND (reference sequence). This CDR3 is built from 13 residues. The CDR3 loop is CATTGYSNQPQHF. CDR3 nucleotides: TGTGCTACCACAGGGTATAGCAATCAGCCCCAGCATTTT.

The chain uses TRBV5-8 and TRBJ1-6; 7 nucleotides match TRBD1. This CDR3 contains 16 residues. J gave up 5 bases and V 0 bases, and 5 bases lay outside the gene matches. The V gene's germline CDR1 is SGHTS and CDR2 YDEGEE. The CDR3 nucleotides are TGTGCCAGCAGCTTGGGACAGGGTCGAGATAATTCACCCCTCCACTTT. Translation gives CASSLGQGRDNSPLHF.

V is TRBV30 and J is TRBJ2-2; D perhaps matches TRBD1 (5 bases). This CDR3 contains 13 residues. Germline lookup yields CDR1 GTSNPN and CDR2 SVGIG (reference sequence). Trimming removed 6 bases at V and 1 base at J, with 9 bases between. The CDR3 sequence: CACPDKNTGELFF. CDR3 DNA sequence: TGTGCCTGTCCGGACAAGAACACCGGGGAGCTGTTTTTT. The full variable domain, in which reference TRBV30 and TRBJ2-2 provide the parts outside the CDR3, is SQTIHQWPATLVQPVGSPLSLECTVEGTSNPNLYWYRQAAGRGLQLLFYSVGIGQISSEVPQNLSASRPQDRQFILSSKKLLLSDSGFYLCACPDKNTGELFFGEGSRLTVL.

This clone is a singleton in its sample. CDR3 coding DNA: TGTGCCAGCAGTGAAGACCGGGACAGGGGATCTGAGCAGTTCTTC. This gives the protein CASSEDRDRGSEQFF. This sequence joins TRBV6-1 and TRBJ2-1, with 10 bases matching TRBD1. The ends lost 1 base at V and 9 bases at J; junction bases unmatched: 6. The CDR3 totals 15 residues. The germline CDR1 and CDR2 sequences are MNHNS and SASEGT.

The gene calls are TRBV6-5 and TRBJ2-1; no definite D call. Germline V lookup: CDR1 MNHEY, CDR2 SVGAGI. V lost 9 bases and J 4 bases, leaving 16 bases between the germline ends. The CDR3 runs to 14 residues. The chain's CDR3 is CASQLGGEYNEQFF. The CDR3 nucleotides are TGTGCCAGTCAGCTTGGCGGAGAGTACAATGAGCAGTTCTTC.